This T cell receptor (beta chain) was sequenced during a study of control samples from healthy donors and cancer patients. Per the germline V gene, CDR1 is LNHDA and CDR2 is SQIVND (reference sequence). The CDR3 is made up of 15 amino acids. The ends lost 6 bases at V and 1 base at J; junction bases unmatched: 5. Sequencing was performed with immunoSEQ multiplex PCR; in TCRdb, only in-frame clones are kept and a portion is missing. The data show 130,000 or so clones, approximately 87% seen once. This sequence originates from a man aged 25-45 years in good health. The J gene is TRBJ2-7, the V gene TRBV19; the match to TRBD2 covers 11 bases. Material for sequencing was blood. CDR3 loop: CASSRTSGLSYEQYF. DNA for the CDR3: TGTGCCAGTAGCAGGACTAGCGGGCTTTCCTACGAGCAGTACTTC.